This is a list of T cell receptor beta chains from one sample in a study of post-analysis software for immune sequencing data. TCRdb re-derived calls from the PCR reads in MiXCR, one entry per CDR3 protein. The sample includes about 570,000 distinct CDR3 sequences, about a third of them seen just once. What was sequenced was blood. The receptors originated from a girl aged 2 to 17 with multiple sclerosis. Each CDR3 is given with its conserved first and last residue. A D gene is named only where the DNA matches it firmly. Size values are once, few and many counts, or a class for expanded clones, and some rows have none.

clone_size,cdr3_length,d_call,v_call,j_call,cdr3_aa,cdr3_nt
-,14,-,TRBV29-1,TRBJ2-7,CSVEGEVRGGTQYF,TGCAGCGTTGAAGGAGAGGTCAGAGGCGGAACCCAGTACTTC
-,15,-,TRBV2,TRBJ1-6,CASSENRGLGSPLHF,TGTGCCAGCAGTGAAAATAGGGGACTCGGTTCACCCCTCCACTTT
-,16,-,TRBV4-2,TRBJ2-5,CASSQDAARGEETQYF,TGTGCCAGCAGCCAAGATGCCGCCAGGGGAGAAGAGACCCAGTACTTC
many,12,-,TRBV20-1,TRBJ1-5,CSARDNSQPQHF,TGCAGTGCTAGAGATAATAGTCAGCCCCAGCATTTT
few,13,-,TRBV19,TRBJ1-1,CASRSRLNTEAFF,TGTGCCAGTAGGTCTCGGTTGAACACTGAAGCTTTCTTT
-,15,TRBD1,TRBV13,TRBJ2-2,CASSSGQVYTGELFF,TGTGCCAGCAGCTCGGGACAGGTCTACACCGGGGAGCTGTTTTTT
few,15,-,TRBV21-1,TRBJ2-7,CASSNGGTPDWEQYF,TGTGCCAGCAGCAACGGTGGCACCCCTGACTGGGAGCAGTACTTC
-,10,-,TRBV7-9,TRBJ1-2,CASSLGGYTF,TGTGCCAGCAGCTTAGGCGGCTACACCTTC
-,14,TRBD1,TRBV29-1,TRBJ2-7,CSVGRDRGVGEQYF,TGCAGCGTTGGCCGGGACAGGGGCGTGGGTGAGCAGTACTTC
-,17,TRBD2,TRBV10-3,TRBJ2-1,CAISAGTSGGYYNEQFF,TGTGCCATCAGTGCTGGGACTAGCGGGGGTTACTACAATGAGCAGTTCTTC
few,14,-,TRBV5-1,TRBJ2-7,CASPSYRDTYEQYF,TGCGCCAGCCCCTCCTACAGGGATACCTACGAGCAGTACTTC
once,15,TRBD1,TRBV6-2/TRBV6-3,TRBJ2-4,CASSYSVGTGSEQYF,TGTGCCAGCAGTTACTCAGTGGGGACAGGGTCGGAGCAGTACTTC
once,14,TRBD1,TRBV5-1,TRBJ2-7,CASSLNRGIYEQYF,TGCGCCAGCAGCTTAAACAGGGGGATCTACGAGCAGTACTTC
-,17,TRBD2,TRBV4-2,TRBJ2-5,CASSQDGRGGDGETQYF,TGTGCCAGCAGCCAAGATGGGCGCGGGGGTGATGGAGAGACCCAGTACTTC
-,14,-,TRBV2,TRBJ1-5,CASSVEISNQPQHF,TGTGCCAGCAGTGTGGAGATTAGCAATCAGCCCCAGCATTTT
-,16,TRBD1,TRBV11-2,TRBJ2-1,CASSSWVRDRGHEQFF,TGTGCCAGCAGCTCTTGGGTCCGGGACAGGGGCCATGAGCAGTTCTTC
-,13,-,TRBV12-3/TRBV12-4,TRBJ2-5,CASRTKKRVAQYF,TGTGCCAGCAGGACCAAAAAGCGAGTGGCCCAGTACTTC
-,15,-,TRBV21-1,TRBJ2-5,CASSKDGRRGETQYF,TGTGCCAGCAGCAAAGACGGCCGGCGGGGGGAGACCCAGTACTTC
-,15,-,TRBV24-1,TRBJ2-5,CATSDGLPPQETQYF,TGTGCCACCAGTGACGGACTACCACCACAAGAGACCCAGTACTTC
-,14,-,TRBV29-1,TRBJ2-7,CSVIPGGQRNEQYF,TGCAGCGTTATTCCAGGGGGGCAAAGGAACGAGCAGTACTTC
few,15,TRBD1,TRBV20-1,TRBJ2-5,CSARPSGTAQETQYF,TGCAGTGCTAGACCCTCCGGGACAGCCCAAGAGACCCAGTACTTC
-,13,TRBD2,TRBV7-7,TRBJ2-1,CASSGGGADEQFF,TGTGCTAGCTCCGGCGGGGGGGCGGATGAGCAGTTCTTC
many,17,-,TRBV11-2,TRBJ2-5,CASSFLGSMRNQETQYF,TGTGCCAGCAGCTTCTTAGGGAGTATGCGTAACCAAGAGACCCAGTACTTC
few,16,TRBD1,TRBV10-3,TRBJ2-1,CAISGRDRSSYNEQFF,TGTGCCATCAGTGGAAGGGACAGGAGCTCCTACAATGAGCAGTTCTTC
-,13,TRBD1,TRBV5-1,TRBJ2-7,CASSADRLREQYF,TGCGCCAGCAGCGCGGACAGGCTTCGCGAGCAGTACTTC
few,15,-,TRBV6-6,TRBJ2-1,CASSESPASLEKQFF,TGTGCCAGCAGCGAATCTCCGGCGTCTCTAGAGAAGCAGTTCTTC
-,16,-,TRBV10-1,TRBJ2-5,CASSDPQGGFGETQYF,TGCGCCAGCAGTGATCCACAGGGGGGGTTCGGGGAGACCCAGTACTTC
-,12,TRBD1,TRBV2,TRBJ1-5,CASKGGGEPQHF,TGTGCCAGCAAAGGGGGCGGGGAGCCCCAGCATTTT
many,9,-,TRBV7-9,TRBJ2-5,CASEETQYF,TGTGCCAGCGAGGAGACCCAGTACTTC
few,13,-,TRBV20-1,TRBJ1-2,CSAGSPTNYGYTF,TGCAGTGCTGGATCCCCGACCAACTATGGCTACACCTTC
once,17,TRBD2,TRBV4-2,TRBJ2-2,CASSQESPREDTGELFF,TGTGCCAGCAGCCAAGAGTCCCCGCGGGAGGACACCGGGGAGCTGTTTTTT
-,16,-,TRBV12-3/TRBV12-4,TRBJ2-3,CASSTTGREVRDTQYF,TGTGCCAGCAGCACGACAGGGAGGGAAGTGAGAGATACGCAGTATTTT
few,13,-,TRBV11-3,TRBJ2-2,CASGHRVGGELFF,TGTGCCAGCGGACACAGGGTAGGCGGGGAGCTGTTTTTT
-,14,TRBD1,TRBV6-5,TRBJ1-2,CASSYLQGRGGYTF,TGTGCCAGCAGTTACTTACAGGGGCGAGGTGGCTACACCTTC
-,15,TRBD1,TRBV27,TRBJ2-2,CASSLLTGIAGELFF,TGTGCCAGCAGTTTATTGACAGGGATTGCCGGGGAGCTGTTTTTT
few,15,-,TRBV4-1,TRBJ2-7,CASSQGGGRSYEQYF,TGCGCCAGCAGCCAAGGGGGTGGAAGGTCCTACGAGCAGTACTTC
-,16,TRBD1,TRBV10-2,TRBJ2-7,CASSEALTGGTYEQYF,TGCGCCAGCAGTGAGGCCCTTACAGGGGGGACCTACGAGCAGTACTTC
-,14,-,TRBV7-8,TRBJ2-7,CASSSPYATYEQYF,TGTGCCAGCAGCTCCCCCTACGCAACCTACGAGCAGTACTTC
-,13,-,TRBV10-2,TRBJ2-2,CASLGWPTGELFF,TGCGCCAGCTTAGGCTGGCCCACCGGGGAGCTGTTTTTT
-,14,-,TRBV20-1,TRBJ1-2,CSASNIGGIYGYTF,TGCAGTGCTAGCAATATAGGCGGAATCTATGGCTACACCTTC